The 4 T cell receptor beta chains reported below all come from one sample, sequenced in a study of breast tumors, draining lymph nodes, adjacent tissues. One entry per CDR3 protein results from TCRdb running MiXCR on the multiplex PCR reads. The sample consists of roughly 80,000 distinct CDR3 sequences, approximately 19% of them appearing once. Axillary draining lymph nodes of breast cancer patients supplied the node samples. Input material: axillary lymph node tissue. Receptor source: a female donor with breast cancer. Some clones in this sample may be carry-over from other donors' samples.

Comment on this clonotype: This may be a read error: a much more frequent sequence differs by one nucleotide. No conserved phenylalanine or tryptophan ends this CDR3, so it is likely a read error. J is TRBJ2-7 and V is TRBV7-3; unclear D gene. CDR1 is SGHTA and CDR2 is FQGTGA in the germline V gene. V shed 6 bases and J shed 4 bases, with 13 bases lying between them. The CDR3 is made up of 13 amino acids. CDR3 bases: TGTGCCAGCAGTATATTCGGACCATACGAGCAGTACCTC. Translated, it gives CASSIFGPYEQYL.

This clonotype was found many times. The V gene is TRBV7-9, the J gene TRBJ1-5; 8 bases are a match to TRBD1. Trimming at V came to 5 bases and at J to 4 bases, leaving 1 base not matched to a gene. Germline V gene data show CDR1 as SEHNR and CDR2 as FQNEAQ (reference sequence). The CDR3 consists of 13 residues. Written as DNA, the CDR3 is TGTGCCAGCAGCGACAGGGGTAATCAGCCCCAGCATTTT. It codes for CASSDRGNQPQHF.

This clonotype was seen many times. The V and J genes are TRBV5-1 and TRBJ2-7; D remains unclear. The CDR3 runs 14 residues. CDR1 is SGHRS and CDR2 is YFSETQ in the germline V gene. With 4 bases removed from V and 0 bases from J, the gap between germline ends came to 11 bases. For the CDR3, the DNA is TGCGCCAGCAGCGCTCTGCTAAGCTCCTACGAGCAGTACTTC. Encoded protein: CASSALLSSYEQYF.

The rearrangement links TRBV20-1 to TRBJ1-6, with D hard to call. The CDR3 has 13 amino acids. Germline V gene sequence: CDR1 DFQATT, CDR2 SNEGSKA (reference sequence). Trimming removed 6 bases from V and 11 bases from J, with 17 bases in between. The CDR3, as DNA: TGCAGTGCCGTGATGGGAACAGAGGCACCCCTCCACTTT. Translation: CSAVMGTEAPLHF.